Presented here are 8 T cell receptor beta chains from one specimen sequenced in a study of blood T cell repertoires in COVID-19. The assay was immunoSEQ multiplex PCR, and TCRdb's table has in-frame clones only and misses some. Of over 200,000 clones in the sample, about 86% were seen once. Material: peripheral blood. The receptors were sampled from a man older than 75 with acute or convalescent COVID-19.

CDR3 sequence (DNA): TGTGCCAGCAGCCAAGGGGCTCACTACGAGCAGTACTTC. This codes for CASSQGAHYEQYF. The chain links TRBV11-2 to TRBJ2-7, with D perhaps TRBD1 (5 bases). V lost 5 bases to trimming and J lost 3 bases, with 11 bases between them. In germline, CDR1 is SGHAT, CDR2 FQNNGV. The CDR3 length is 13 residues.

This clone was seen at least ten times. The V call is TRBV28, the J call TRBJ1-4; 7 bases are a match to TRBD1. V shed 5 bases and J 8 bases; nucleotides not matched to a gene: 8. Germline V gene lookup returns CDR1 MDHEN and CDR2 SYDVKM. The CDR3 totals 14 residues. The CDR3 region has the DNA TGTGCCAGCAGTCCAAGGACAGGACCGGAAAAACTGTTTTTT. It yields the protein CASSPRTGPEKLFF.

This clone was counted a single time. The CDR3 coding sequence is TGTGCCAGTAGTATAGCCGGACAGGTCATCTACGAGCAGTACTTC. As protein: CASSIAGQVIYEQYF. The chain has TRBV19 and TRBJ2-7; 7 bases map to TRBD1. With V trimmed by 1 base and J by 3 bases, 6 bases remained unmatched. The CDR3 is 15 amino acids. CDR1 is LNHDA and CDR2 is SQIVND in the germline V gene (reference sequence).

The chain employs TRBV29-1 and TRBJ2-7, with 10 bases fitting TRBD1. Germline V gives CDR1 SQVTM, CDR2 ANQGSEA. The CDR3 has 12 amino acids. Trimming cost V 4 bases and J 6 bases; bases outside gene matches: 3. The CDR3 here is CSVVRQGAEQYF. CDR3 sequence (DNA): TGCAGCGTTGTTCGACAGGGGGCCGAGCAGTACTTC.

This clone was seen more than once but under ten times. The V gene is TRBV19, the J gene TRBJ2-1; TRBD2 agrees at 7 bases. The CDR3 length is 13 residues. Trimming removed 6 bases from V and 8 bases from J; junction bases left unmatched: 7. CDR1 LNHDA and CDR2 SQIVND come from the germline V gene (reference sequence). The CDR3 nucleotides are TGTGCCAGTAGGCGCGGGGGAGGGGATGAGCAGTTCTTC. Translation gives CASRRGGGDEQFF. Using reference TRBV19 and TRBJ2-1 for the parts outside the CDR3, the full variable domain is DGGITQSPKYLFRKEGQNVTLSCEQNLNHDAMYWYRQDPGQGLRLIYYSQIVNDFQKGDIAEGYSVSREKKESFPLTVTSAQKNPTAFYLCASRRGGGDEQFFGPGTRLTVL.

This chain uses TRBV14 with TRBJ2-7; 8 nucleotides match TRBD1. This CDR3 is built from 17 residues. Germline CDR1 and CDR2: SGHDN and FVKESK. Trimming cost V 4 bases and J 2 bases; bases outside gene matches: 13. Written as DNA, the CDR3 is TGTGCCAGCAGCCCACCCCCAAGGACAGGGAAAGCCTACGAGCAGTACTTC. Protein product: CASSPPPRTGKAYEQYF.

The chain couples TRBV30 to TRBJ2-3, with a possible D match to TRBD2 (6 bases). The V gene lost 0 bases and the J gene lost 2 bases, with 15 bases spanning the gap. Germline V CDR1 and CDR2: GTSNPN, SVGIG (reference sequence). The CDR3 runs to 16 residues. The CDR3 protein is CAWSVWRLGDTDTQYF. CDR3 in DNA: TGTGCCTGGAGTGTATGGCGACTAGGGGACACAGATACGCAGTATTTT.

This clone has only a few counts. V usage is TRBV6-2 or TRBV6-3 and J usage is TRBJ1-1; perhaps TRBD1 as D (5 bases). Germline CDR1 and CDR2: MNHEY and SVGEGT. Trimming removed 0 bases from V and 5 bases from J, with 13 bases in between. This CDR3 has 15 amino acids. The CDR3 spells CASSYSGGGRTEAFF. The CDR3 DNA is TGTGCCAGCAGTTACTCGGGGGGGGGACGAACTGAAGCTTTCTTT.